The subject of this entry is one TCR beta chain. Its antigen is undetermined. One end of the junction varies from germline; a read error may be responsible. The data belong to a study of OX40 agonist ivuxolimab in advanced cancers. About the research overall: Patients were given ivuxolimab, an antibody that agonizes OX40 (CD134). Every 2 weeks, ivuxolimab was infused into the patients intravenously at between 0.01 and 10 mg/kg. Overall study findings and caveats: The mean number of expanded clones was higher in CD8+ T cells than in CD4+.

The table came from immunoSEQ multiplex PCR; TCRdb's copy has only in-frame clones and leaves some out. Of approximately 8,200 clones in the sample, about 90% were seen once. Here the sequenced sample was CD4+ or CD8+ T cells sorted from blood, taken in a trial of the OX40 agonist ivuxolimab. This clonotype originated in an adult with an advanced solid tumor such as melanoma, head and neck, liver or kidney cancer.

Here the CDR3 reads CASSLGTGAIYEQYF. CDR3 nucleotide sequence: TGTGCTAGCAGCTTAGGGACAGGGGCCATCTACGAGCAGTACTTC. The chain combines TRBV7-7 with TRBJ2-7; 10 bases fit TRBD1. Looked up from germline, CDR1 is SSHAT and CDR2 is FNYEAQ (reference sequence). The CDR3 is 15 residues long.